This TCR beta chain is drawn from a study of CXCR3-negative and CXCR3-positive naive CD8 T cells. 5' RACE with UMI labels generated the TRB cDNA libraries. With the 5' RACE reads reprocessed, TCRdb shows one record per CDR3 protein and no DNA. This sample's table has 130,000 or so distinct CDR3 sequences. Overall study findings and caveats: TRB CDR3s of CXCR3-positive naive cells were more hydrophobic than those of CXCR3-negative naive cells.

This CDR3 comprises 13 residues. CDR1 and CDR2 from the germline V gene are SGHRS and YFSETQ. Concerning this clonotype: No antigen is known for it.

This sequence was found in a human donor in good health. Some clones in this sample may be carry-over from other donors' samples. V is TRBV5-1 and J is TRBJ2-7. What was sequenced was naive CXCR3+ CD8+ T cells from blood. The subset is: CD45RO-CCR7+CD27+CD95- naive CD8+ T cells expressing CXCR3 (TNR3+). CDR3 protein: CASSQDGSYEQYF.